Reported below is one T cell receptor beta chain. In this sample, this clonotype turned up many times. Its antigen is currently not known. Base-call qualities are not available, and no considerably larger clone is one nucleotide away. The sample comes from a study (dated by TCRdb to the mid-2010s). For the wider study: The study set out to test whether tumor-infiltrating Tregs in breast cancer get recruited from blood Tregs or are instead converted in situ from other CD4+ T cell subsets. The full study reports these points: Validation in the larger cohort was restricted to a single TCR beta V-J rearrangement rather than whole repertoires. The TCR gene usage of tumor memory CD4+ T cells clustered together with blood and lymph node memory CD4+ cells and with lymph node naive CD4+ cells. Tumor-infiltrating Treg TCR alpha and beta sequences overlapped most with tumor naive CD4+ T cells, then with blood naive CD4+ T cells.

From the germline V gene (reference sequence), CDR1 is MNHEY and CDR2 is SMNVEV. The CDR3 numbers 17 residues from cysteine through phenylalanine. Only the CDR3 DNA stays, 51 bases, in frame from base 1. Germline trimming amounts to 6 bases on V and 0 bases on J, with 4 as the count of junction bases outside the gene matches. CD4+CD45RO+CD25- cells were isolated as memory CD4+ T cells. Tregs, naive and memory CD4+ T cells from tumor, blood and ipsilateral draining lymph nodes of five breast cancer patients underwent full-length TCR alpha and beta sequencing. Tumor tissue and lymph nodes obtained by ipsilateral axillary dissection were perfused with PBS, cut into small pieces and digested using collagenase I and hyaluronidase. FACS confirmed that the sorted cell populations were more than 90% pure. Amplification of full-length TCR variable regions was done by 5' RACE PCR using constant-region reverse primers, and this step was followed by semi-nested PCR with Nested Universal Primer A. Using the ReliaPrep RNA Cell Miniprep System, total RNA was extracted, and the SMARTer RACE 5'/3' Kit was then used to reverse transcribe the RNA into 5'RACE-ready cDNA. Full-length TCR alpha and beta libraries were barcoded with multiplex adaptors and sequenced on an Illumina MiSeq. From the authors' description of their analysis: For each of nine subset-tissue groups, sequencing data from the five patients were pooled, and the groups were then compared using unsupervised clustering of TCR gene usage. The Morisita-Horn index was used to calculate repertoire similarity, with shared sequences weighted according to their contribution to each repertoire. TCRdb reworked the public reads: Q25 trimming with fastp, MiXCR clone assembly, productive beta chains retained. Under each unique CDR3 protein, matching rows form one entry showing the most common genes and DNA. Clone size and V and J calls follow TCRdb, not the original study. The sample has around 50,000 distinct CDR3 sequences on record, roughly 28% of them singletons. The leading ten clones occupy 3% to 4% of the sample.

Sequenced material: tumor-infiltrating memory CD4+ T cells sorted from the breast tumor. Per the publication, the cell subset or site label means: memory CD4+ T cells, CD4+CD45RO+CD25-. This receptor was obtained from a female donor with breast cancer. This chain joins TRBV27 to TRBJ1-6, with TRBD1 matching 11 junction bases. The CDR3 region has the sequence CASSADRGPSYNSPLHF. The DNA sequence reads TGTGCCAGCAGCGCGGACAGGGGGCCCTCCTATAATTCACCCCTCCACTTT.